The 13 T cell receptor beta chains listed next were all sequenced from one sample in a study of blood T cell repertoires in COVID-19. Clones were read by immunoSEQ multiplex PCR, and TCRdb kept only the in-frame ones, dropping some. The sample lists about 140,000 clones; approximately 89% were seen once. Material for sequencing was peripheral blood. These receptors were obtained from a man in his sixties with active or convalescent COVID-19.

The V call is TRBV2, the J call TRBJ2-5, with 11 bases aligning to TRBD2. Looked up from germline, CDR1 is SNHLY and CDR2 is FYNNEI. This CDR3 region has 16 residues. V lost 4 bases and J lost 7; bases outside the gene matches: 11. The CDR3 loop is CASSARAGTSGPTQYF. The CDR3 DNA is TGTGCCAGCAGTGCCCGTGCCGGGACTAGCGGCCCGACCCAGTACTTC.

The genes are TRBV28 and TRBJ1-5; 7 nucleotides align to TRBD1. Germline CDR1 is MDHEN and CDR2 is SYDVKM. The CDR3 consists of 14 residues. V shed 2 bases, J shed 2 bases, and the junction held 0 bases outside the gene matches. The DNA of the CDR3 is TGTGCCAGCAGTTTAGGACAGGGCAATCAGCCCCAGCATTTT. Translating it yields CASSLGQGNQPQHF.

The chain combines TRBV2 with TRBJ2-7; D may be TRBD2 (6 bases). The germline V and J ends were trimmed by 4 bases and 6 bases, with 22 bases remaining between them. The CDR3 is made up of 16 amino acids. Germline V gene lookup returns CDR1 SNHLY and CDR2 FYNNEI. CDR3 nucleotides: TGTGCCAGCAGTGGGCGGGACGCCGAGGGCCGGCGCGAGCAGTACTTC. This gives the protein CASSGRDAEGRREQYF.

The chain carries TRBV19 and TRBJ2-6, with D perhaps TRBD2 (6 bases). Germline V lookup: CDR1 LNHDA, CDR2 SQIVND (reference sequence). This CDR3 is 19 amino acids long. With 4 bases removed from V and 2 bases from J, the gap between germline ends came to 21 bases. The CDR3 DNA is TGTGCCAGTAGTACCTTGGGACTGGGAGGTGGCGCTGGGGCCAACGTCCTGACTTTC. Protein product: CASSTLGLGGGAGANVLTF.

Notes on this clone: Different DNA sequences within this sample yield the same CDR3. The chain uses TRBV3-1 (or the pseudogene TRBV3-2) and TRBJ1-1; TRBD1 is a possible D gene (5 bases). Germline CDR1 is LGHDT and CDR2 is YNNKEL (reference sequence). V was trimmed by 1 base and J by 1 base, leaving 7 bases between them. The CDR3 has 14 residues. CDR3 in DNA: TGTGCCAGCAGCCAAGGTCAGGGGAACACTGAAGCTTTCTTT. Translated: CASSQGQGNTEAFF.

In this sample, this clone turned up once. The chain employs TRBV30 and TRBJ2-5; 8 bases map to TRBD2. Germline V gene sequence: CDR1 GTSNPN, CDR2 SVGIG (reference sequence). The CDR3 has 15 amino acids. V shed 5 bases, J shed 5 bases, and the junction held 13 bases outside the gene matches. CDR3 sequence: CAWRGGGGPGETQYF. The CDR3 DNA sequence: TGTGCCTGGCGGGGCGGCGGGGGGCCAGGGGAGACCCAGTACTTC.

The rearrangement joins TRBV2 to TRBJ1-2; TRBD1 matches at 8 bases. This CDR3 contains 15 residues. The germline CDR1 and CDR2 sequences are SNHLY and FYNNEI. Trimming took 1 base from V and 2 from J; bases not matched to a gene: 3. This CDR3 reads CASSEEAGGNYGYTF. In nucleotides, the CDR3 is TGTGCCAGCAGTGAAGAGGCAGGGGGCAACTATGGCTACACCTTC. Full variable domain (remainder filled in from reference TRBV2 and TRBJ1-2): EPEVTQTPSHQVTQMGQEVILRCVPISNHLYFYWYRQILGQKVEFLVSFYNNEISEKSEIFDDQFSVERPDGSNFTLKIRSTKLEDSAMYFCASSEEAGGNYGYTFGSGTRLTVV.

This clone was seen a single time. The rearrangement uses TRBV5-6 and TRBJ2-7; the D gene is possibly TRBD1 (6 bases). The germline CDR1 and CDR2 sequences are SGHDT and YYEEEE. Trimming stripped 2 bases from V and 3 bases from J, with 15 bases between. This CDR3 has 15 amino acids. CDR3: CASSLLPGQNYEQYF. The CDR3 nucleotides are TGTGCCAGCAGCTTACTACCGGGACAAAACTACGAGCAGTACTTC.

The V call is TRBV25-1, the J call TRBJ2-7; the match to TRBD1 covers 12 bases. In germline, CDR1 is MGHDK, CDR2 SYGVNS. The CDR3 sequence is 15 residues long. Losses at the gene ends were 4 bases for V and 5 bases for J; bases not matched to a gene: 6. In nucleotides, the CDR3 is TGTGCCAGCAGTGCGGCCGGGACAGGGGGCCACGAGCAGTACTTC. Amino acid sequence: CASSAAGTGGHEQYF.

V gene TRBV3-1 (or the pseudogene TRBV3-2) combines with J gene TRBJ2-2; D might be TRBD2 (6 bases). This CDR3 has 15 amino acids. Germline V gene sequence: CDR1 LGHDT, CDR2 YNNKEL (reference sequence). Trimming cost V 4 bases and J 1 base, with 10 bases left between them. The chain's CDR3 is CASSRRRGNTGELFF. The CDR3 bases are TGTGCCAGCAGCCGGCGGAGGGGGAACACCGGGGAGCTGTTTTTT.

The rearrangement uses TRBV5-5 and TRBJ2-5, with 8 bases aligning to TRBD2. This CDR3 is 16 amino acids long. The V segment lost 1 base and the J segment 1 base; nucleotides outside the gene matches: 6. Germline V gives CDR1 SGHKS, CDR2 YYEKEE (reference sequence). CDR3 coding DNA: TGTGCCAGCAGCTTGTGGCGGGAGGCCGCCCAAGAGACCCAGTACTTC. This encodes CASSLWREAAQETQYF.

The sample holds one count of this clone. J is TRBJ2-7 and V is TRBV6-5, with 7 nucleotides matching TRBD1. Germline CDR1 MNHEY, CDR2 SVGAGI. The junction had 6 bases not matched to a gene; V was cut back by 6 bases and J by 7 bases. The CDR3 covers 12 residues. The CDR3, as DNA: TGTGCCAGCAGCGACAGGGCGTTGGAGCAGTACTTC. Its protein product is CASSDRALEQYF.

The chain combines TRBV7-3 with TRBJ2-3, with TRBD1 matching over 8 bases. Germline trimming cut 0 bases from V and 2 bases from J; bases unmatched to any gene: 7. The CDR3 consists of 17 residues. Germline-derived CDR1 and CDR2 are SGHTA and FQGTGA. CDR3 amino acids: CASSLTVGTGYTDTQYF. The CDR3, as DNA: TGTGCCAGCAGCTTAACTGTTGGGACAGGATACACAGATACGCAGTATTTT.